This paragraph covers one TCR beta chain sequence. Using immunoSEQ multiplex PCR, the repertoire was profiled, and TCRdb retains in-frame clones only, with some absent. The repertoire holds over 70,000 clones, with 90% to 95% as singletons. This entry belongs to a study of T cell changes during pregnancy in multiple sclerosis. Per the germline V gene, CDR1 is MGHRA and CDR2 is YSYEKL. Trimming removed 1 base from V and 1 base from J; junction bases left unmatched: 10. This CDR3 region has 17 residues. The TCR comes from a female donor with multiple sclerosis, enrolled in a pregnancy study. Material: peripheral blood, obtained in the third trimester of pregnancy. The chain uses TRBV4-1 and TRBJ2-7; 7 bases agree with TRBD1. The CDR3 nucleotides read TGCGCCAGCAGCCAAGGCGGTCGGGACAGCTATTCCTACGAGCAGTACTTC. This translates into CASSQGGRDSYSYEQYF.